These 9 T cell receptor beta chains were all obtained from the same sample, sequenced in a study of spatial heterogeneity in lung cancer. The time point is: sample taken at primary tumor resection. One entry per CDR3 protein, called by TCRdb with MiXCR from the 5' RACE reads. The sample holds around 66,000 distinct CDR3 sequences, 6.3% seen once. The sample here was PBMCs, taken at surgery. The receptors stem from a female donor with early-stage non-small cell lung cancer.

This clonotype was observed a handful of times. This rearrangement joins TRBV20-1 to TRBJ1-5, with D perhaps matching TRBD1 (5 bases). Germline V gene sequence: CDR1 DFQATT, CDR2 SNEGSKA (reference sequence). This CDR3 is built from 13 residues. Deletions cut 4 bases from V and 4 bases from J, with 11 bases between. The CDR3 DNA follows: TGCAGTGCTAAGCGATGGGGGAATCAGCCCCAGCATTTT. Translation: CSAKRWGNQPQHF.

This clonotype was seen repeatedly, ten times or more. The CDR3 coding sequence is TGTGCCAGCAGCCCCCAAGGCGTGAGCGATACGCAGTATTTT. This sequence encodes CASSPQGVSDTQYF. The chain combines TRBV5-5 with TRBJ2-3; D unresolved. The CDR3 has 14 residues. V lost 4 bases and J 6 bases, leaving 15 bases between the germline ends. The V gene's germline CDR1 is SGHKS and CDR2 YYEKEE (reference sequence).

The table lists this clonotype with many counts. The chain combines TRBV28 with TRBJ1-1, with D perhaps TRBD1 (5 bases). This CDR3 comprises 11 residues. Deletions cut 3 bases from V and 13 bases from J, with 12 bases between. Germline V lookup: CDR1 MDHEN, CDR2 SYDVKM. CDR3 DNA: TGTGCCAGCAGTTTGAGGCAGGGATGTTTCTTT. It specifies CASSLRQGCFF.

This clonotype was seen ten or more times. The V call is TRBV30, the J call TRBJ1-3, with D hard to call. Trimming took off 3 bases at V and 2 bases at J, with 14 bases between the two ends. Germline CDR1 is GTSNPN and CDR2 is SVGIG (reference sequence). CDR3 length: 15 residues. CDR3 sequence (DNA): TGTGCCTGGAGAGCTCACGGTCAGGCTGGAAACACCATATATTTT. It specifies CAWRAHGQAGNTIYF.

The chain couples TRBV12-3 or TRBV12-4 to TRBJ2-5; TRBD2 aligns across 9 bases. Trimming cost V 5 bases and J 3 bases; bases outside gene matches: 7. The CDR3 totals 15 residues. The CDR3 sequence is CASSIAWTSEETQYF. The CDR3 nucleotides are TGTGCCAGCAGTATTGCTTGGACTAGCGAAGAGACCCAGTACTTC.

This clonotype has at least ten counts. J is TRBJ1-1 and V is TRBV20-1, with D possibly being TRBD1 (6 bases). CDR1 and CDR2 (germline): DFQATT, SNEGSKA (reference sequence). The CDR3 totals 13 residues. V lost 1 base and J lost 8, with 14 bases in between. The CDR3 region has the DNA TGCAGTGCTAGAGTCGGGGGCCGTCGGGAAGCTTTCTTT. Its protein product is CSARVGGRREAFF.

The table lists this clonotype with a few counts. The chain couples TRBV7-3 to TRBJ2-3; 8 nucleotides align to TRBD2. Germline assignment: CDR1 SGHTA and CDR2 FQGTGA. With V trimmed by 11 bases and J by 5 bases, 9 bases remained unmatched. This CDR3 contains 13 residues. The CDR3 loop reads CAPKPAGGDTQYF. CDR3 coding DNA: TGTGCCCCAAAGCCGGCGGGAGGAGATACGCAGTATTTT.

The genes are TRBV3-1 and TRBJ2-1; the D is unclear. Per germline, CDR1 LGHDT and CDR2 YNNKEL (reference sequence). Trimming took off 1 base at V and 12 bases at J, with 10 bases between the two ends. The CDR3 totals 12 residues. The CDR3 coding sequence is TGTGCCAGCAGCCAAGGGCTAGTTGGGCAGTTCTTC. Its translation is CASSQGLVGQFF.

This clonotype appeared a few times. J is TRBJ1-1 and V is TRBV4-1; D unresolved. The CDR3 runs to 17 residues. Germline V gene data show CDR1 as MGHRA and CDR2 as YSYEKL. V was cut by 3 bases and J by 4 bases, with 21 bases left in between. The CDR3 here is CASSQPIGDSEVTEAFF. The CDR3 DNA follows: TGCGCCAGCAGCCAGCCCATCGGGGATTCGGAGGTCACTGAAGCTTTCTTT.